The 8 T cell receptor beta chains in this list originate from one sample, sequenced in a study of blood T cells in healthy people across ages. Using a J-beta primer mix together with a sample-barcoded 5' primer, a second PCR was run for about 7 to 12 cycles. TCRdb itself ran the 5' RACE reads through MiXCR, one entry per CDR3 protein. The sample holds 800,000 to 1,300,000 distinct CDR3 sequences, roughly a quarter seen once. These records were also assigned to another study, of T cells of mothers and their children.

Material: blood. The source is a girl aged 2-9 years in good health.

This clonotype appeared a few times. One end of the junction fails to match germline, which may point to a read error. The CDR3 protein is CASSFRGGTNNEQFF. The CDR3 DNA sequence: TGCGCCAGCAGTTTTCGGGGGGGGACTAACAATGAGCAGTTCTTC. The chain recombines TRBV12-3 or TRBV12-4 with TRBJ2-5, with 8 nucleotides matching TRBD2. The DNA end favors TRBJ2-1, so the J call may be wrong. This CDR3 is 15 amino acids long.

This rearrangement joins TRBV7-3 to TRBJ2-5; 7 nucleotides match TRBD2. Germline trimming cut 4 bases from V and 2 bases from J; bases unmatched to any gene: 7. Per the germline V gene, CDR1 is SGHTA and CDR2 is FQGTGA. The CDR3 is 15 residues long. CDR3 sequence reads: CASSSGGGAQETQYF. The CDR3, as DNA: TGTGCCAGCAGCTCGGGGGGAGGAGCGCAAGAGACCCAGTACTTC.

The sample holds a few counts of this clonotype. Given the absence of the conserved phenylalanine or tryptophan at the CDR3 end, a read error is likely. The chain has TRBV27 and TRBJ2-1, with 9 nucleotides matching TRBD2. The DNA end lines up better with TRBJ2-7; the J call may be wrong. Germline V CDR1 and CDR2: MNHEY, SMNVEV (reference sequence). This CDR3 comprises 14 residues. DNA of the CDR3: TGTGCCAGCAGTTTCAAAGCGGGAGGCTACGAGCAGTACCTC. It specifies CASSFKAGGYEQYL.

This chain connects TRBV4-2 to TRBJ2-2, with TRBD2 matching over 9 bases. In germline, CDR1 is LGHNA, CDR2 YNFKEQ. Trimming took 4 bases from V and 11 from J; bases not matched to a gene: 2. There are 12 residues in the CDR3. The chain's CDR3 is CASSLAGVELFF. CDR3 DNA: TGTGCCAGCAGCCTAGCGGGGGTAGAGCTGTTTTTT.

This clonotype was seen more than once but under ten times. The V gene is TRBV20-1, the J gene TRBJ2-7, with D unresolved. Trimming took off 3 bases at V and 4 bases at J, with 10 bases between the two ends. This CDR3 is 12 amino acids long. CDR1 and CDR2 from the germline V gene are DFQATT and SNEGSKA (reference sequence). The CDR3 DNA is TGCAGTGCTAGCCTCGACGGGTACGAGCAGTACTTC. This codes for CSASLDGYEQYF.

The table lists this clonotype with a few counts. The V call is TRBV7-2, the J call TRBJ2-7, with TRBD1 matching 7 bases. Germline V lookup: CDR1 SGHTA, CDR2 FQGNSA. The CDR3 has 16 residues. V was clipped by 2 bases and J by 0 bases; unmatched bases: 7. CDR3 DNA sequence: TGTGCCAGCAGCTTAATTCCGGGACAGTACTCCTACGAGCAGTACTTC. As protein: CASSLIPGQYSYEQYF. The full variable domain, with the rest looked up from reference TRBV7-2 and TRBJ2-7, is GAGVSQSPSNKVTEKGKDVELRCDPISGHTALYWYRQSLGQGLEFLIYFQGNSAPDKSGLPSDRFSAERTGGSVSTLTIQRTQQEDSAVYLCASSLIPGQYSYEQYFGPGTRLTVT.

The chain combines TRBV27 with TRBJ2-5, with TRBD1 matching 8 bases. CDR3 length equals 14 residues. Germline CDR1 reads MNHEY; CDR2 reads SMNVEV (reference sequence). Germline trimming cut 5 bases from V and 2 bases from J; bases unmatched to any gene: 4. The CDR3 DNA is TGTGCCAGCAGTCTTAACAGGGGGCAAGAGACCCAGTACTTC. Residues: CASSLNRGQETQYF.

The chain recombines TRBV12-5 with TRBJ2-5, with a tentative D call TRBD2 (5 bases). Germline CDR1 is LGHNT and CDR2 is FRNRAP. The CDR3 spans 16 residues. Trimming shortened V by 1 base and J by 5 bases, and 17 bases separated the two germline ends. CDR3 DNA: TGTGCTAGTGGTTTGGGATCCGCGGCAGGACTCGAGACCCAGTACTTC. This translates into CASGLGSAAGLETQYF.